One and the same sample provided the 26 T cell receptor beta chains below, sequenced in a study of blood T cell repertoires in COVID-19. The method was immunoSEQ multiplex PCR; TCRdb's version includes in-frame clones alone and lacks a portion of them. The data show some 58,000 clones, with over 75% seen just once and about 6.2% held by the top ten. The specimen was peripheral blood. The receptors come from a man aged 35-49 years with acute or convalescent COVID-19.

This clone appeared a single time. A junction boundary mismatches the germline segment, possibly from a read error. The chain is built from TRBV6-5 and TRBJ2-1; 8 nucleotides match TRBD1. CDR1 is MNHEY and CDR2 is SVGAGI in the germline V gene. The CDR3 runs 14 residues. In nucleotides, the CDR3 is TGTGTCAGCCGGGGACAGGTCGGTTCCGATGAGCAGTTCTTC. Translating gives CVSRGQVGSDEQFF.

The chain has TRBV5-1 and TRBJ1-1, with TRBD1 matching 8 bases. The junction had 8 bases not matched to a gene; V was cut back by 1 base and J by 3 bases. The V gene's germline CDR1 is SGHRS and CDR2 YFSETQ. The CDR3 runs 16 residues. This CDR3 reads CASSLMRNRGDTEAFF. CDR3 in DNA: TGCGCCAGCAGCTTGATGAGGAACAGGGGGGACACTGAAGCTTTCTTT.

This clone appeared a few times. The rearrangement joins TRBV5-1 to TRBJ2-7; the D gene is possibly TRBD2 (5 bases). In germline, CDR1 is SGHRS, CDR2 YFSETQ. The CDR3 has 14 amino acids. Trimming took 4 bases from V and 3 from J, leaving 14 bases between them. DNA of the CDR3: TGCGCCAGCAGCCTCGCCGGAGAGGGCTACGAGCAGTACTTC. Protein: CASSLAGEGYEQYF. Supplemented by reference TRBV5-1 and TRBJ2-7, the full variable domain reads KAGVTQTPRYLIKTRGQQVTLSCSPISGHRSVSWYQQTPGQGLQFLFEYFSETQRNKGNFPGRFSGRQFSNSRSEMNVSTLELGDSALYLCASSLAGEGYEQYFGPGTRLTVT.

This chain joins TRBV5-1 and TRBJ2-7, with 10 positions matching TRBD2. V was pared by 7 bases and J by 6 bases, with 7 bases of the junction left unmatched. From germline, CDR1 is SGHRS and CDR2 YFSETQ. The CDR3 spans 13 residues. The DNA for the CDR3 is TGCGCCAGCGCTAGCGGGAGCTTAGGCGAGCAGTACTTC. Translated: CASASGSLGEQYF.

The chain carries TRBV9 and TRBJ1-5; maybe TRBD1 (5 bases). Germline V gives CDR1 SGDLS, CDR2 YYNGEE. V gave up 0 bases and J gave up 0 bases, with 7 bases separating them. The CDR3 is made up of 15 amino acids. Here the CDR3 DNA reads TGTGCCAGCAGCGTAGCGGGACTTAGCAATCAGCCCCAGCATTTT. This gives the protein CASSVAGLSNQPQHF.

In DNA, the CDR3 is TGTGCCAGCAGTTCCATTTCCTATGGCTACACCTTC. Translated: CASSSISYGYTF. V gene TRBV6-2 or TRBV6-3 combines with J gene TRBJ1-2; D gene uncertain. Trimming took off 4 bases at V and 4 bases at J, with 7 bases between the two ends. The CDR3 covers 12 residues. In germline, CDR1 is MNHEY, CDR2 SVGEGT.

This rearrangement joins TRBV6-4 to TRBJ1-2; the match to TRBD1 covers 10 bases. CDR3 length: 13 residues. Germline CDR1 and CDR2: MRHNA and SNTAGT. V shed 3 bases, J shed 8 bases, and the junction held 3 bases outside the gene matches. CDR3 nucleotides: TGTGCCAGCAGTGAGGAGGACAGGGGGGGCTACACCTTC. Translated: CASSEEDRGGYTF.

The count of this clone is one. This rearrangement joins TRBV5-1 to TRBJ1-1; no clear D. V was shortened by 4 bases and J by 1 base, with 5 bases between the two germline ends. The CDR3 runs to 12 residues. CDR1 is SGHRS and CDR2 is YFSETQ in the germline V gene. This CDR3 is CASSEENTEAFF. Written as DNA, the CDR3 is TGCGCCAGCAGCGAGGAGAACACTGAAGCTTTCTTT.

The V gene is TRBV19, the J gene TRBJ2-3, with TRBD1 as a possible D gene (6 bases). Germline V CDR1 and CDR2: LNHDA, SQIVND (reference sequence). The CDR3 has 14 residues. Trimming took off 6 bases at V and 2 bases at J, with 12 bases between the two ends. The CDR3 DNA sequence: TGTGCCAGTAGCGGACAGCTTCACACAGATACGCAGTATTTT. It yields the protein CASSGQLHTDTQYF.

This chain connects TRBV5-1 to TRBJ1-2; 7 nucleotides match TRBD1. The V gene's germline CDR1 is SGHRS and CDR2 YFSETQ. V lost 4 bases and J lost 4; bases outside the gene matches: 7. The CDR3 is made up of 14 amino acids. The CDR3 DNA is TGCGCCAGCAGCGGGGACAGCAGCGGCTATGGCTACACCTTC. It translates to CASSGDSSGYGYTF.

This chain connects TRBV2 to TRBJ2-1; 7 nucleotides align to TRBD2. CDR1 and CDR2 from the germline V gene are SNHLY and FYNNEI. V lost 5 bases, J lost 2 bases, and 6 bases stayed unmatched. This CDR3 is built from 15 residues. CDR3 nucleotides: TGTGCCAGCAGTCCACTAGCGAGAACCTACAATGAGCAGTTCTTC. Translated: CASSPLARTYNEQFF.

The rearrangement links TRBV30 to TRBJ1-4; no clear D. Trimming cost V 1 base and J 10 bases, with 19 bases left between them. The CDR3 is 15 residues long. Germline V gives CDR1 GTSNPN, CDR2 SVGIG (reference sequence). CDR3 region: CAWSAGPAEIGKLFF. CDR3 coding DNA: TGTGCCTGGAGTGCTGGGCCCGCCGAGATAGGAAAACTGTTTTTT.

J is TRBJ2-7 and V is TRBV12-3 or TRBV12-4; D not resolved. The length of the CDR3 is 12 residues. V was cut by 2 bases and J by 3 bases, with 5 bases left in between. DNA for the CDR3: TGTGCCAGCAGTTTATCCAACTACGAGCAGTACTTC. It translates to CASSLSNYEQYF.

V and J are TRBV9 and TRBJ2-7; 11 bases line up with TRBD2. Unmatched junction bases numbered 7, after V lost 3 bases and J lost 2 bases. The CDR3 is 16 amino acids. Germline loops: CDR1 SGDLS, CDR2 YYNGEE. CDR3 loop: CASSAEGLAETYEQYF. CDR3 coding DNA: TGTGCCAGCAGCGCAGAGGGACTAGCGGAAACCTACGAGCAGTACTTC.

The chain recombines TRBV10-3 with TRBJ1-1; TRBD1 aligns across 7 bases. CDR3 length: 18 amino acids. J gave up 1 base and V 2 bases, and 13 bases lay outside the gene matches. Germline CDR1 ENHRY, CDR2 SYGVKD. The CDR3 nucleotides read TGTGCCATCAGTGAGGTACCGGGACAGAGTGTTAAGAACACTGAAGCTTTCTTT. Translated: CAISEVPGQSVKNTEAFF.

This rearrangement joins TRBV6-2 or TRBV6-3 to TRBJ1-5, with a tentative D call TRBD1 (6 bases). The CDR3 spans 16 residues. Trimming left V 0 bases short and J 2 bases short, with 11 bases between. The germline V gene encodes CDR1 MNHEY and CDR2 SVGEGT. CDR3 in DNA: TGTGCCAGCAGTTACTCAACAGGGATTGGCAATCAGCCCCAGCATTTT. It translates to CASSYSTGIGNQPQHF.

J is TRBJ1-2 and V is TRBV19; D is undetermined. Looked up from germline, CDR1 is LNHDA and CDR2 is SQIVND (reference sequence). V shed 6 bases and J shed 0 bases, with 17 bases lying between them. CDR3 size: 16 residues. The CDR3 loop reads CASSPTSIPTNYGYTF. The DNA of the CDR3 is TGTGCCAGTAGCCCCACATCCATACCAACTAACTATGGCTACACCTTC.

This chain uses TRBV11-3 with TRBJ2-7; maybe TRBD2 (6 bases). Germline V CDR1 and CDR2: SGHNT, YENEEA. This CDR3 region has 13 residues. V was pared by 8 bases and J by 5 bases, with 16 bases between. Here the CDR3 DNA reads TGTGCCAGCTCCCGGGAGAGTAACGACGAGCAGTACTTC. Amino acid sequence: CASSRESNDEQYF.

This clone turned up a few times. This rearrangement joins TRBV7-2 to TRBJ2-7; tentatively, D is TRBD1 (6 bases). Germline V lookup: CDR1 SGHTA, CDR2 FQGNSA. The CDR3 is 14 residues long. Trimming left V 8 bases short and J 0 bases short, with 14 bases between. The DNA for the CDR3 is TGTGCCAGCCTCTCCGGGACAAACTCCTACGAGCAGTACTTC. Amino acid sequence: CASLSGTNSYEQYF.

The chain joins TRBV19 to TRBJ2-7; 8 bases fit TRBD2. CDR3 length: 16 residues. CDR1 and CDR2 (germline): LNHDA, SQIVND (reference sequence). The J segment lost 2 bases and the V segment lost 1 base, leaving 7 bases of the junction unmatched. The CDR3 nucleotides read TGTGCCAGTAGTATAGGATCTAGCGGGCTTACCTACGAGCAGTACTTC. Its translation: CASSIGSSGLTYEQYF.

The rearrangement joins TRBV4-3 to TRBJ1-3, with a weak D call TRBD1 (6 bases). Germline CDR1 LGHNA, CDR2 YSLEER. Trimming removed 1 base at V and 4 bases at J, with 14 bases between. This CDR3 spans 16 amino acids. Written as DNA, the CDR3 is TGCGCCAGCAGCCAAGTTCGGGGGGCAGGAGGAAACACCATATATTTT. This encodes CASSQVRGAGGNTIYF.

This clone has only one observation. This chain connects TRBV30 to TRBJ2-3; weak D call: TRBD1 (6 bases). The germline V gene has CDR1 GTSNPN and CDR2 SVGIG (reference sequence). Trimming shortened V by 0 bases and J by 4 bases, and 8 bases separated the two germline ends. The length of the CDR3 is 13 residues. CDR3 nucleotide sequence: TGTGCCTGGAGTGTACAGGGAGCAGATACGCAGTATTTT. Translating it yields CAWSVQGADTQYF.

V is TRBV30 and J is TRBJ2-5; possible D gene TRBD2, 5 bases. Germline values: CDR1 GTSNPN, CDR2 SVGIG (reference sequence). Between the trimmed V and J ends, which lost 3 bases and 4 bases, there was a span of 12 bases. The CDR3 consists of 13 residues. In DNA form, the CDR3 reads TGTGCCTGGAGCTTGGGGAGTCGAGAGACCCAGTACTTC. Translation gives CAWSLGSRETQYF.

The rearrangement uses TRBV5-6 and TRBJ1-3; the D gene is possibly TRBD1 (5 bases). Between the trimmed V and J ends, which lost 4 bases and 0 bases, there was a span of 11 bases. Per germline, CDR1 SGHDT and CDR2 YYEEEE. The CDR3 is 15 residues long. CDR3 loop: CASSRDWSSGNTIYF. The CDR3, as DNA: TGTGCCAGCAGCCGGGACTGGAGCTCTGGAAACACCATATATTTT.

The chain links TRBV19 to TRBJ2-7; D is possibly TRBD2 (6 bases). Germline assignment: CDR1 LNHDA and CDR2 SQIVND (reference sequence). The CDR3 is 14 residues long. Trimming removed 6 bases from V and 0 bases from J, with 12 bases in between. In DNA form, the CDR3 reads TGTGCCAGTAGCCCTTTCGGGAGCTCCTACGAGCAGTACTTC. Translation gives CASSPFGSSYEQYF. Full variable domain (missing parts from reference TRBV19 and TRBJ2-7): DGGITQSPKYLFRKEGQNVTLSCEQNLNHDAMYWYRQDPGQGLRLIYYSQIVNDFQKGDIAEGYSVSREKKESFPLTVTSAQKNPTAFYLCASSPFGSSYEQYFGPGTRLTVT.

The chain combines TRBV2 with TRBJ2-3; no definite D call. The CDR3 is made up of 12 amino acids. The germline CDR1 and CDR2 sequences are SNHLY and FYNNEI. V was clipped by 7 bases and J by 0 bases, with 5 bases between them. CDR3 sequence (DNA): TGTGCCAGCACCACAAGCACAGATACGCAGTATTTT. This gives the protein CASTTSTDTQYF.